What follows are 32 T cell receptor beta chains derived from one specimen sequenced in a study of blood T cell repertoires in COVID-19. Using immunoSEQ multiplex PCR, the repertoire was profiled, and TCRdb retains in-frame clones only, with some absent. Altogether 40,000 to 60,000 clones are present, about 82% being singletons, with the ten largest covering about 4.1%. The sequenced sample consisted of peripheral blood. The receptors come from a man older than 75 with active COVID-19.

This chain connects TRBV6-4 to TRBJ2-7; a possible D gene is TRBD2 (6 bases). The germline V gene has CDR1 MRHNA and CDR2 SNTAGT. Trimming stripped 0 bases from V and 6 bases from J, with 12 bases between. The CDR3 is 14 residues long. The DNA of the CDR3 is TGTGCCAGCAGTGACTCTGAGGGAGGTCGCGAGCAGTACTTC. Residues: CASSDSEGGREQYF.

V usage is TRBV20-1 and J usage is TRBJ2-2; D unclear. CDR3 length: 15 residues. CDR1 and CDR2 from the germline V gene are DFQATT and SNEGSKA (reference sequence). Trimming removed 3 bases at V and 0 bases at J, with 11 bases between. The CDR3 nucleotides are TGCAGTGCTAGTTACGGCGGATCGAACACCGGGGAGCTGTTTTTT. It is translated as CSASYGGSNTGELFF.

This chain uses TRBV6-5 with TRBJ1-6, with unresolved D. CDR1 is MNHEY, CDR2 SVGAGI, per germline. The V end lost 2 bases, the J end lost 7 bases, and 9 bases lay between the germline ends. This CDR3 has 14 amino acids. This chain's CDR3 is CASSYEGRNSPLHF. The CDR3 bases are TGTGCCAGCAGTTACGAGGGCAGAAATTCACCCCTCCACTTT.

CDR3 region: CASTRTTHNEQFF. CDR3 coding DNA: TGTGCCAGCACAAGGACTACGCACAATGAGCAGTTCTTC. The rearrangement links TRBV6-5 to TRBJ2-1; tentatively, D is TRBD2 (6 bases). V lost 7 bases, J lost 5 bases, and 12 bases lay in between. Germline loops: CDR1 MNHEY, CDR2 SVGAGI. CDR3 size: 13 residues.

Here the CDR3 reads CASSPPRLAGNEQFF. For the CDR3, the DNA is TGTGCCAGCAGTCCCCCGAGGCTAGCGGGCAATGAGCAGTTCTTC. This chain links TRBV27 with TRBJ2-1, with 8 bases fitting TRBD2. This CDR3 spans 15 amino acids. Trimming took 5 bases from V and 6 from J; bases not matched to a gene: 9. CDR1 and CDR2 (germline): MNHEY, SMNVEV (reference sequence).

The chain links TRBV5-1 to TRBJ2-2; D not certain. Between the trimmed V and J ends, which lost 1 base and 2 bases, there was a span of 12 bases. Germline V lookup: CDR1 SGHRS, CDR2 YFSETQ. The CDR3 has 16 residues. The CDR3 sequence: CASSLIPGFNTGELFF. DNA for the CDR3: TGCGCCAGCAGCTTGATTCCAGGCTTCAACACCGGGGAGCTGTTTTTT.

The genes are TRBV15 and TRBJ2-2; 12 positions match TRBD1. Germline CDR1 is LNHNV and CDR2 is YYDKDF (reference sequence). The CDR3 runs to 17 residues. V dropped 1 base and J dropped 5; count of bases not matched to a gene: 5. The CDR3 loop reads CATSRAGQGAWTGELFF. CDR3 DNA: TGTGCCACCAGCAGAGCGGGACAGGGGGCGTGGACCGGGGAGCTGTTTTTT.

This chain links TRBV29-1 with TRBJ1-5; 9 positions match TRBD1. The germline V gene has CDR1 SQVTM and CDR2 ANQGSEA. The CDR3 contains 21 residues. Trimming at V came to 8 bases and at J to 0 bases, leaving 26 bases not matched to a gene. For the CDR3, the DNA is TGCAGCCCGTGGGCAGGGGGACAGGGTGGCTTCGGCAAATATAGCAATCAGCCCCAGCATTTT. Encoded protein: CSPWAGGQGGFGKYSNQPQHF.

This clone was seen only once. The junction departs from the called germline gene at one end, perhaps through a read error. The V call is TRBV5-4, the J call TRBJ2-7; 8 bases align to TRBD1. The CDR3 has 14 residues. Germline V gives CDR1 SGHNT, CDR2 YYREEE (reference sequence). CDR3 amino acids: CASSPAGGSDEQYF. The DNA for the CDR3 is TGTGCCAGCAGCCCGGCAGGGGGCTCCGACGAGCAGTACTTC.

The chain uses TRBV7-9 and TRBJ2-2, with D perhaps matching TRBD2 (6 bases). V lost 0 bases and J lost 1, with 12 bases in between. This CDR3 is built from 17 residues. CDR1 and CDR2 (germline): SEHNR, FQNEAQ (reference sequence). The CDR3 region is CASSLAGLSLNTGELFF. CDR3 in DNA: TGTGCCAGCAGCTTAGCGGGACTTAGCTTGAACACCGGGGAGCTGTTTTTT.

The rearrangement joins TRBV7-2 to TRBJ1-2; the match to TRBD1 covers 10 bases. The CDR3 is 14 amino acids. The J segment lost 7 bases and the V segment lost 3 bases, leaving 5 bases of the junction unmatched. Germline CDR1 SGHTA, CDR2 FQGNSA. DNA for the CDR3: TGTGCCAGCAGCTTGGGACAGGGGATAGGTGGCTACACCTTC. Amino acid sequence: CASSLGQGIGGYTF. The variable domain in full, completed from reference TRBV7-2 and TRBJ1-2, reads GAGVSQSPSNKVTEKGKDVELRCDPISGHTALYWYRQSLGQGLEFLIYFQGNSAPDKSGLPSDRFSAERTGGSVSTLTIQRTQQEDSAVYLCASSLGQGIGGYTFGSGTRLTVV.

The chain joins TRBV30 to TRBJ2-2, with 7 bases fitting TRBD1. Germline values: CDR1 GTSNPN, CDR2 SVGIG (reference sequence). CDR3 size: 16 residues. The J segment lost 4 bases and the V segment lost 0 bases, leaving 8 bases of the junction unmatched. The CDR3 DNA sequence: TGTGCCTGGAGTGTACTCAGACAGGGCCCCACCGGGGAGCTGTTTTTT. Its protein is CAWSVLRQGPTGELFF.

This clone appeared once. The J gene is TRBJ2-7, the V gene TRBV19, with TRBD2 matching 9 bases. The CDR3 runs to 14 residues. In germline, CDR1 is LNHDA, CDR2 SQIVND (reference sequence). The V gene end was trimmed by 5 bases and the J gene end by 2 bases; junction bases not matched to a gene: 4. CDR3 sequence reads: CASSLAGGPYEQYF. The DNA of the CDR3 is TGTGCCAGTAGTCTCGCGGGAGGGCCCTACGAGCAGTACTTC. The full variable domain, with the rest looked up from reference TRBV19 and TRBJ2-7, is DGGITQSPKYLFRKEGQNVTLSCEQNLNHDAMYWYRQDPGQGLRLIYYSQIVNDFQKGDIAEGYSVSREKKESFPLTVTSAQKNPTAFYLCASSLAGGPYEQYFGPGTRLTVT.

The chain carries TRBV7-6 and TRBJ2-2; D uncertain. Per germline, CDR1 SGHVS and CDR2 FNYEAQ. Trimming stripped 4 bases from V and 1 base from J, with 10 bases between. This CDR3 has 15 amino acids. The CDR3 nucleotides are TGTGCCAGCAGCTCCCAAGAACAGAACACCGGGGAGCTGTTTTTT. Translating gives CASSSQEQNTGELFF.

Here the CDR3 reads CASSLGQGTYEQYF. The CDR3 DNA follows: TGCGCCAGCAGTCTTGGGCAGGGTACCTACGAGCAGTACTTC. The chain joins TRBV23-1 to TRBJ2-7; tentative D call: TRBD1 (5 bases). TRBV23-1 is treated as an ORF (open reading frame) with a function not yet certain. The V end was cut by 4 bases, the J end by 2 bases, with 12 bases between. This CDR3 spans 14 amino acids.

This chain joins TRBV7-9 and TRBJ1-5; D is undetermined. Trimming pared 5 bases from V and 5 bases from J, leaving 16 bases between. The CDR3 runs 15 residues. Germline V CDR1 and CDR2: SEHNR, FQNEAQ (reference sequence). The CDR3: CASSDNPGNDQPQHF. For the CDR3, the DNA is TGTGCCAGCAGCGACAATCCCGGGAACGATCAGCCCCAGCATTTT.

The chain joins TRBV25-1 to TRBJ1-2; 7 nucleotides align to TRBD1. This CDR3 is 18 amino acids long. Per germline, CDR1 MGHDK and CDR2 SYGVNS. Losses at the gene ends were 4 bases for V and 8 bases for J; bases not matched to a gene: 22. CDR3 loop: CASSGSPHRSDRSRGYTF. CDR3 nucleotide sequence: TGTGCCAGCAGTGGATCACCTCACCGGTCGGACAGGTCGAGAGGCTACACCTTC.

This sequence joins TRBV4-1 and TRBJ2-1; maybe TRBD2 (5 bases). Between the trimmed V and J ends, which lost 4 bases and 4 bases, there was a span of 17 bases. The germline V gene has CDR1 MGHRA and CDR2 YSYEKL. The CDR3 is made up of 16 amino acids. The CDR3 DNA follows: TGCGCCAGCAGCCGAGGGATCTCGAACCAATACAATGAGCAGTTCTTC. Amino acid sequence: CASSRGISNQYNEQFF.

V is TRBV12-3 or TRBV12-4 and J is TRBJ2-5, with D maybe TRBD2 (6 bases). Trimming took off 7 bases at V and 3 bases at J, with 12 bases between the two ends. CDR3 length: 13 amino acids. CDR3 amino acids: CASTRLDEETQYF. The CDR3 DNA reads TGTGCCAGCACCCGACTAGATGAAGAGACCCAGTACTTC.

The chain employs TRBV23-1 and TRBJ2-7, with TRBD2 matching over 7 bases. TRBV23-1 is annotated as an ORF whose role is uncertain. J gave up 4 bases and V 8 bases, and 2 bases lay outside the gene matches. This CDR3 contains 11 residues. DNA of the CDR3: TGCGCCAGCCCAGCGGGGTACGAGCAGTACTTC. Encoded protein: CASPAGYEQYF.

This clone was detected ten times or more. The chain recombines TRBV4-3 with TRBJ2-3; D is unclear. The ends were cut back, 2 bases at V and 5 bases at J, with 8 bases in the middle. This CDR3 contains 13 residues. Germline V lookup: CDR1 LGHNA, CDR2 YSLEER. This CDR3 reads CASSQQPGDTQYF. CDR3 nucleotide sequence: TGCGCCAGCAGCCAACAGCCGGGAGATACGCAGTATTTT.

This clone occurred a few times. This chain connects TRBV5-1 to TRBJ1-1; 9 bases are a match to TRBD1. CDR3 length equals 15 residues. Germline V gives CDR1 SGHRS, CDR2 YFSETQ. The V gene end was trimmed by 0 bases and the J gene end by 11 bases; junction bases not matched to a gene: 11. CDR3 amino acids: CASSLAQDRGEEAFF. As DNA, the CDR3 is TGCGCCAGCAGCTTGGCCCAAGACAGGGGGGAGGAGGCTTTCTTT.

V is TRBV2 and J is TRBJ2-2; the D gene is possibly TRBD1 (6 bases). In germline, CDR1 is SNHLY, CDR2 FYNNEI. V was trimmed by 7 bases and J by 5 bases, leaving 8 bases between them. CDR3 length: 12 amino acids. The CDR3 DNA sequence: TGTGCCAGCAAAACAGGGACCGGGGAGCTGTTTTTT. This gives the protein CASKTGTGELFF.

The chain combines TRBV11-3 with TRBJ2-1, with D maybe TRBD1 (6 bases). The CDR3 consists of 14 residues. Between the trimmed V and J ends, which lost 8 bases and 2 bases, there was a span of 13 bases. Looked up from germline, CDR1 is SGHNT and CDR2 is YENEEA. In DNA form, the CDR3 reads TGTGCCAGCGGCCTAGGGGGAGCCTACAATGAGCAGTTCTTC. Its protein product is CASGLGGAYNEQFF. The complete variable domain, with remaining parts taken from reference TRBV11-3 and TRBJ2-1, reads EAGVVQSPRYKIIEKKQPVAFWCNPISGHNTLYWYLQNLGQGPELLIRYENEEAVDDSQLPKDRFSAERLKGVDSTLKIQPAELGDSAVYLCASGLGGAYNEQFFGPGTRLTVL.

The V call is TRBV27, the J call TRBJ2-1; D perhaps matches TRBD2 (6 bases). The CDR3 sequence is 16 residues long. The germline V gene encodes CDR1 MNHEY and CDR2 SMNVEV (reference sequence). Trimming took off 6 bases at V and 7 bases at J, with 22 bases between the two ends. The CDR3 DNA is TGTGCCAGCAGCCCAATGGGGCCGGGAGCTTATAATGAGCAGTTCTTC. As protein: CASSPMGPGAYNEQFF.

CDR3 protein: CASSSPKYRQGGIVYNEQFF. The CDR3 DNA reads as TGTGCCAGCAGCTCCCCAAAATACAGGCAGGGAGGAATAGTCTACAATGAGCAGTTCTTC. The rearrangement uses TRBV7-8 and TRBJ2-1; D may be TRBD2 (6 bases). Trimming pared 4 bases from V and 3 bases from J, leaving 28 bases between. The CDR3 is 20 residues long. Germline V gene lookup returns CDR1 SGHVS and CDR2 FQNEAQ.

The V gene is TRBV3-1 (or the pseudogene TRBV3-2), the J gene TRBJ1-6, with D perhaps matching TRBD1 (5 bases). Between the trimmed V and J ends, which lost 2 bases and 6 bases, there was a span of 17 bases. The CDR3 spans 17 residues. CDR1 is LGHDT, CDR2 YNNKEL, per germline (reference sequence). The CDR3 is CASSQSPQGLLNSPLHF. DNA for the CDR3: TGTGCCAGCAGCCAATCCCCTCAGGGCCTACTTAATTCACCCCTCCACTTT.

The chain is built from TRBV9 and TRBJ2-1; 10 bases fit TRBD1. The CDR3 consists of 15 residues. Losses at the gene ends were 3 bases for V and 4 bases for J; bases not matched to a gene: 4. Germline lookup yields CDR1 SGDLS and CDR2 YYNGEE. This CDR3 reads CASSGRDRGYNEQFF. For the CDR3, the DNA is TGTGCCAGCAGCGGGCGGGACAGGGGTTACAATGAGCAGTTCTTC.

This chain links TRBV5-3 with TRBJ2-7, with TRBD1 matching over 9 bases. TRBV5-3 falls under the ORF class, with uncertain function. V lost 4 bases to trimming and J lost 5 bases; unmatched junction nucleotides: 7. The CDR3 sequence is 14 residues long. The CDR3 loop is CARSRDRERNEQYF. In DNA, the CDR3 is TGTGCCAGAAGCCGGGACAGGGAGCGAAACGAGCAGTACTTC.

V usage is TRBV19 and J usage is TRBJ1-6, with 8 bases matching TRBD1. V trimming: 3 bases; J trimming: 8 bases; junction bases outside the gene matches: 3. Germline-derived CDR1 and CDR2 are LNHDA and SQIVND (reference sequence). The CDR3 is 14 amino acids. The DNA of the CDR3 is TGTGCCAGTAGTATGGTACAGGGGGATTCACCCCTCCACTTT. Translated, it gives CASSMVQGDSPLHF.

This clone was seen once. The chain is built from TRBV5-4 and TRBJ1-1, with D tentatively TRBD1 (5 bases). CDR1 and CDR2 (germline): SGHNT, YYREEE (reference sequence). The CDR3 totals 15 residues. The V end was cut by 0 bases, the J end by 4 bases, with 13 bases between. CDR3 amino acids: CASSLVWGMTTEAFF. The CDR3 bases are TGTGCCAGCAGCTTGGTTTGGGGCATGACCACTGAAGCTTTCTTT.

This chain joins TRBV18 and TRBJ2-7, with TRBD2 identical over 7 bases. Unmatched junction bases numbered 5, after V lost 3 bases and J lost 3 bases. The CDR3 covers 14 residues. Germline CDR1 is KGHSH and CDR2 is LQKENI. The CDR3, as DNA: TGTGCCAGCTCACCTCAAGCGGGATACTACGAGCAGTACTTC. Translation gives CASSPQAGYYEQYF. Drawing the rest from reference TRBV18 and TRBJ2-7, the complete variable domain is NAGVMQNPRHLVRRRGQEARLRCSPMKGHSHVYWYRQLPEEGLKFMVYLQKENIIDESGMPKERFSAEFPKEGPSILRIQQVVRGDSAAYFCASSPQAGYYEQYFGPGTRLTVT.